These 8 T cell receptor beta chains were sequenced from one sample in a study of T cell repertoires in cytomegalovirus infection. TCRdb re-analysed the reads in MiXCR, keeping a single row per CDR3 protein. The data contain some 800,000 distinct CDR3 sequences, 29% of them singletons. Antigens for these TCRs are unknown. The source was cultured CD8+ T cells from PBMCs, collected from culture after CMV antigen stimulation. The receptors originated from a human donor in good health (CMV status not recorded). Some clones in this sample may be carry-over from other donors' samples.

The rearrangement uses TRBV19 and TRBJ1-5; the D gene is possibly TRBD1 (5 bases). CDR1 and CDR2 (germline): LNHDA, SQIVND (reference sequence). Trimming removed 6 bases from V and 5 bases from J, with 14 bases in between. This CDR3 contains 14 residues. This CDR3 is CASSTWDGDQPQHF. DNA of the CDR3: TGTGCCAGTAGCACCTGGGACGGAGATCAGCCCCAGCATTTT.

In its sample, this clonotype was seen many times. This sequence joins TRBV7-6 and TRBJ1-4; 7 bases are a match to TRBD1. The CDR3 spans 14 residues. Trimming at V came to 6 bases and at J to 7 bases, leaving 8 bases not matched to a gene. CDR1 is SGHVS, CDR2 FNYEAQ, per germline. The DNA of the CDR3 is TGTGCCAGCAGACGCAGACAGGGAGGTGAAAAACTGTTTTTT. Residues: CASRRRQGGEKLFF.

Details on this clonotype: A much larger clone is a single base away; this may be a read error. This rearrangement joins TRBV6-6 to TRBJ1-1, with D hard to call. This CDR3 comprises 11 residues. Between the trimmed V and J ends, which lost 7 bases and 2 bases, there was a span of 5 bases. CDR1 is MNHNY, CDR2 SVGAGI, per germline (reference sequence). The CDR3 loop is CASIINTEAFF. In nucleotides, the CDR3 is TGTGCCAGCATCATTAACACTGAAGCTTTCTTT.

The rearrangement joins TRBV27 to TRBJ2-5; either TRBD1 or TRBD2 may supply D (5 bases each). V was trimmed by 2 bases and J by 5 bases, leaving 12 bases between them. Germline V lookup: CDR1 MNHEY, CDR2 SMNVEV (reference sequence). CDR3 size: 14 residues. Here the CDR3 DNA reads TGTGCCAGCAGTTTAGTCGGGACGTTGGAGACCCAGTACTTC. Translating gives CASSLVGTLETQYF.

The CDR3 is CSSGTGGYEQYF. For the CDR3, the DNA is TGCAGTAGTGGGACAGGCGGCTACGAGCAGTACTTC. V and J are TRBV20-1 and TRBJ2-7; TRBD1 agrees at 8 bases. V lost 8 bases, J lost 3 bases, and 6 bases stayed unmatched. The CDR3 consists of 12 residues. Germline V CDR1 and CDR2: DFQATT, SNEGSKA (reference sequence).

The sample holds many counts of this clonotype. This chain uses TRBV6-5 with TRBJ1-2; 8 bases fit TRBD1. The V segment lost 2 bases and the J segment 0 bases; nucleotides outside the gene matches: 5. Germline CDR1 reads MNHEY; CDR2 reads SVGAGI. There are 16 residues in the CDR3. The CDR3 DNA reads as TGTGCCAGCAGTTACCGTGACAGGGGAGCTAACTATGGCTACACCTTC. Protein product: CASSYRDRGANYGYTF.

This clonotype was seen a few times. The rearrangement links TRBV27 to TRBJ1-2; no clear D. CDR3 length equals 14 residues. CDR1 and CDR2 from the germline V gene are MNHEY and SMNVEV (reference sequence). V lost 6 bases to trimming and J lost 2 bases, with 13 bases between them. As DNA, the CDR3 is TGTGCCAGCAGACAATCAGTCTTGAACTATGGCTACACCTTC. Amino acids: CASRQSVLNYGYTF.

This chain joins TRBV13 and TRBJ2-1; D not certain. The CDR3 has 13 amino acids. The germline V gene encodes CDR1 PRHDT and CDR2 FYEKMQ (reference sequence). Between the trimmed V and J ends, which lost 0 bases and 8 bases, there was a span of 8 bases. CDR3 nucleotides: TGTGCCAGCAGCTTAGGGATTCGCGATGAGCAGTTCTTC. Amino acid sequence: CASSLGIRDEQFF.